The T cell receptor (beta chain) described here comes from a study of beta chain features in type 1 diabetes. Whole-study results and caveats: Possibly, sequencing cDNA over-represented cells that had high TCR expression levels. Comparison showed that naive, central memory and Treg TCRB repertoires appeared more similar among patients than among healthy donors.

Germline CDR1 MNHEY, CDR2 SMNVEV (reference sequence). V was shortened by 5 bases and J by 5 bases, with 12 bases between the two germline ends. The CDR3 has 13 amino acids. On this clone itself: Its specificity is not known. This same CDR3 is encoded by further DNA sequences in the sample.

Isolated RNA was reverse transcribed in full, so expressed TCRB transcripts were sequenced. The data were produced by immunoSEQ multiplex PCR, yet TCRdb's version contains in-frame clones alone and is incomplete. The sample includes under 300,000 clones, 25% to 35% seen only once; the top ten take 4%. The sequence derives from a man between 25 and 39 years old in good health. The chain links TRBV27 to TRBJ2-5; D is uncertain. Sequenced material: central memory CD4+ T cells from blood. The DNA for the CDR3 is TGTGCCAGCAGTCCCCCCCTAGGGGAGACCCAGTACTTC. Translated, it gives CASSPPLGETQYF.